This T cell receptor beta chain was sequenced during a study of T cell changes during pregnancy in multiple sclerosis. J gave up 2 bases and V 5 bases, and 8 bases lay outside the gene matches. This CDR3 has 15 amino acids. In germline, CDR1 is SEHNR, CDR2 FQNEAQ (reference sequence). Measured with immunoSEQ multiplex PCR; TCRdb has only the in-frame clones, and not every one. The sample contains 60,000 to 65,000 clones, around 92% of which appear only once. The TCR comes from a female donor with multiple sclerosis, enrolled in a pregnancy study. The sample was peripheral blood, taken in the first trimester of pregnancy. The gene calls are TRBV7-9 and TRBJ2-7; 8 bases fit TRBD2. CDR3 sequence: CASSDLRREAYEQYF. In DNA form, the CDR3 reads TGTGCCAGCAGCGATCTTCGGCGGGAGGCCTACGAGCAGTACTTC.